Following are 9 T cell receptor beta chains from one sample sequenced in a study of identifying expanded T cells in peripheral blood. The protocol was immunoSEQ multiplex PCR, while the TCRdb copy is restricted to in-frame clones and leaves out a portion. Among around 76,000 clones listed, roughly 90% were seen once. The specimen sequenced was blood. The source is a person between 18 and 69 years old in good health.

The genes are TRBV5-8 and TRBJ1-1; D is perhaps TRBD1 (5 bases). Germline V lookup: CDR1 SGHTS, CDR2 YDEGEE. This CDR3 has 15 amino acids. Trimming pared 4 bases from V and 0 bases from J, leaving 13 bases between. In DNA, the CDR3 is TGTGCCAGCAGCCGTTGGGGGGGGATGAACACTGAAGCTTTCTTT. This codes for CASSRWGGMNTEAFF. Filled out from reference TRBV5-8 and TRBJ1-1, the complete variable domain reads EAGVTQSPTHLIKTRGQQATLRCSPISGHTSVYWYQQALGLGLQFLLWYDEGEERNRGNFPPRFSGRQFPNYSSELNVNALELEDSALYLCASSRWGGMNTEAFFGQGTRLTVV.

This sequence joins TRBV14 and TRBJ2-2, with TRBD1 matching 7 bases. With 0 bases clipped from V and 5 bases from J, the junction kept 9 bases outside the gene matches. The germline V gene has CDR1 SGHDN and CDR2 FVKESK. This CDR3 is 17 amino acids long. CDR3 in amino acids: CASSQDLGAGGTGELFF. CDR3 bases: TGTGCCAGCAGCCAAGATCTGGGCGCAGGGGGAACCGGGGAGCTGTTTTTT.

This clone has only a few counts. The CDR3 here is CSARLQGAGANVLTF. DNA of the CDR3: TGCAGCGCCCGCCTCCAGGGAGCTGGGGCCAACGTCCTGACTTTC. The chain joins TRBV29-1 to TRBJ2-6; tentatively, D is TRBD1 or TRBD2 (5 bases each). V was trimmed by 7 bases and J by 2 bases, leaving 15 bases between them. Germline CDR1 is SQVTM and CDR2 is ANQGSEA. CDR3 size: 15 residues.

The V call is TRBV5-1, the J call TRBJ2-3; TRBD2 matches at 7 bases. Germline trimming cut 0 bases from V and 5 bases from J; bases unmatched to any gene: 3. Germline V gene data show CDR1 as SGHRS and CDR2 as YFSETQ. The CDR3 contains 14 residues. CDR3 nucleotide sequence: TGCGCCAGCAGCTTGGTGTTAGCGGGAGATACGCAGTATTTT. Encoded protein: CASSLVLAGDTQYF.

The V gene is TRBV4-1, the J gene TRBJ1-4; the D gene is possibly TRBD1 (5 bases). Germline V gene lookup returns CDR1 MGHRA and CDR2 YSYEKL. V was clipped by 3 bases and J by 8 bases, with 19 bases between them. The CDR3 length is 16 residues. The CDR3 nucleotides are TGCGCCAGCAGCCAGCGGGGCCGGGACTCAAGGGAAAAACTGTTTTTT. Its protein is CASSQRGRDSREKLFF.

The V gene is TRBV19, the J gene TRBJ2-5, with D possibly TRBD2 on 6 matching bases. Germline V lookup: CDR1 LNHDA, CDR2 SQIVND (reference sequence). Trimming shortened V by 10 bases and J by 11 bases, and 20 bases separated the two germline ends. This CDR3 is built from 12 residues. DNA for the CDR3: TGTGCCACCGGGGCGGGGCCTGGGGAGCAGTACTTC. Protein: CATGAGPGEQYF.

The chain couples TRBV10-3 to TRBJ1-5, with D maybe TRBD1 (5 bases). Germline lookup yields CDR1 ENHRY and CDR2 SYGVKD. The CDR3 sequence is 15 residues long. V lost 0 bases to trimming and J lost 5 bases, with 11 bases between them. CDR3 loop: CAISESGQGDQPQHF. CDR3 DNA sequence: TGTGCCATCAGTGAGTCCGGGCAGGGTGATCAGCCCCAGCATTTT.

The CDR3 loop reads CASSPRGLAGLQGGEQYF. The CDR3 DNA reads as TGTGCCAGCAGCCCAAGGGGACTAGCGGGTCTCCAGGGGGGCGAGCAGTACTTC. The genes are TRBV7-9 and TRBJ2-7, with TRBD2 identical over 12 bases. The CDR3 length is 18 residues. The V gene end was trimmed by 5 bases and the J gene end by 6 bases; junction bases not matched to a gene: 17. The germline gives CDR1 SEHNR, CDR2 FQNEAQ (reference sequence).

The rearrangement links TRBV27 to TRBJ2-5; D ambiguous. Germline CDR1 MNHEY, CDR2 SMNVEV (reference sequence). With 6 bases removed from V and 5 bases from J, the gap between germline ends came to 13 bases. The CDR3 is made up of 13 amino acids. The CDR3 region has the DNA TGTGCCAGCAGCCGTAGCCTAGGGGAGACCCAGTACTTC. It codes for CASSRSLGETQYF.